A selection of T cell receptor beta chains follows, all from one sample in a study of beta chain features in type 1 diabetes. Assay: immunoSEQ multiplex PCR; the TCRdb copy retains only in-frame clones and omits some. The sample yields 400,000 or so clones, approximately 12% seen once. Sequenced sample: naive CD4+ T cells from blood. These receptors were obtained from a woman aged 18 to 35 with type 1 diabetes. The CDR3 runs from the conserved cysteine through the conserved F or W. The D gene is left open where the match is weak. Size is omitted from some rows. Given values are once, few, many or a class for expanded clones.

V: TRBV30; D: TRBD2; J: TRBJ2-7; size: few; CDR3: CAWTSGSHEQYF; DNA: TGTGCCTGGACTAGCGGGAGCCACGAGCAGTACTTC
V: TRBV7-6; D: TRBD1; J: TRBJ2-6; size: -; CDR3: CASTTDRAGANVLTF; DNA: TGTGCCAGCACCACAGACAGGGCTGGGGCCAACGTCCTGACTTTC
V: TRBV18; D: TRBD1; J: TRBJ2-6; size: -; CDR3: CASSPRDRGLSGANVLTF; DNA: TGTGCCAGCTCACCCCGGGACAGGGGCCTGAGTGGGGCCAACGTCCTGACTTTC
V: TRBV28; D: TRBD2; J: TRBJ2-1; size: few; CDR3: CASSFRALAGVDEQFF; DNA: TGTGCCAGCAGTTTTAGGGCGCTAGCGGGAGTTGATGAGCAGTTCTTC
V: TRBV7-9; D: -; J: TRBJ2-1; size: -; CDR3: CASRASNEQFF; DNA: TGTGCCAGCAGGGCCAGCAATGAGCAGTTCTTC
V: TRBV28; D: -; J: TRBJ1-5; size: -; CDR3: CASSSTGQPQHF; DNA: TGTGCCAGCAGTTCAACAGGGCAGCCCCAGCATTTT
V: TRBV4-3; D: -; J: TRBJ1-1; size: few; CDR3: CASSSRGNTEAFF; DNA: TGCGCCAGCAGTAGCAGGGGGAACACTGAAGCTTTCTTT
V: TRBV5-8; D: -; J: TRBJ1-2; size: -; CDR3: CASSSRSGSQYGYTF; DNA: TGTGCCAGCAGCTCTCGGTCGGGGTCACAGTATGGCTACACCTTC
V: TRBV7-2; D: TRBD1; J: TRBJ1-1; size: -; CDR3: CASSSNPGGTEAFF; DNA: TGTGCCAGCAGCTCCAATCCAGGGGGCACTGAAGCTTTCTTT
V: TRBV6-6; D: -; J: TRBJ1-2; size: -; CDR3: CASSYYRDSNYGYTF; DNA: TGTGCCAGCAGTTACTATCGAGACAGCAACTATGGCTACACCTTC
V: TRBV29-1; D: -; J: TRBJ2-2; size: few; CDR3: CSVPLTPNTGELFF; DNA: TGCAGCGTTCCACTAACCCCGAACACCGGGGAGCTGTTTTTT
V: TRBV30; D: -; J: TRBJ2-3; size: few; CDR3: CAWSRDTTRDTQYF; DNA: TGTGCCTGGAGTCGGGACACAACCCGGGATACGCAGTATTTT
V: TRBV30; D: -; J: TRBJ1-2; size: -; CDR3: CAWTSWRQGLGTF; DNA: TGTGCCTGGACTTCATGGCGTCAGGGACTCGGCACCTTC
V: TRBV5-1; D: -; J: TRBJ2-3; size: -; CDR3: CASSAGRWASTDTQYF; DNA: TGCGCCAGCAGCGCAGGGCGATGGGCGTCCACAGATACGCAGTATTTT
V: TRBV5-1; D: -; J: TRBJ2-4; size: few; CDR3: CASSSEERWTGARNIQYF; DNA: TGCGCCAGCAGCTCAGAAGAGAGGTGGACGGGAGCCCGAAACATTCAGTACTTC
V: TRBV29-1; D: -; J: TRBJ2-7; size: -; CDR3: CSVNIVPYEQYF; DNA: TGCAGCGTTAACATCGTTCCCTACGAGCAGTACTTC
V: TRBV4-1; D: -; J: TRBJ2-4; size: -; CDR3: CASSQPGAKNIQYF; DNA: TGCGCCAGCAGCCAACCGGGGGCCAAAAACATTCAGTACTTC
V: TRBV5-4; D: TRBD2; J: TRBJ2-5; size: few; CDR3: CASSSPTSGGGETQYF; DNA: TGTGCCAGCAGCTCGCCGACTAGCGGAGGAGGGGAGACCCAGTACTTC
V: TRBV29-1; D: -; J: TRBJ2-2; size: few; CDR3: CSVRARPNTGELFF; DNA: TGCAGCGTCAGAGCCAGGCCGAACACCGGGGAGCTGTTTTTT
V: TRBV27; D: -; J: TRBJ1-5; size: -; CDR3: CASKEVGQPQHF; DNA: TGTGCCAGCAAGGAGGTGGGTCAGCCCCAGCATTTT
V: TRBV28; D: -; J: TRBJ2-3; size: -; CDR3: CASSLRSTDTQYF; DNA: TGTGCCAGCAGTTTGCGGAGCACAGATACGCAGTATTTT
V: TRBV4-3; D: TRBD2; J: TRBJ2-1; size: few; CDR3: CASSQGTSGRAMRNEQFF; DNA: TGCGCCAGCAGCCAAGGTACTAGCGGGAGGGCCATGCGCAATGAGCAGTTCTTC
V: TRBV30; D: TRBD2; J: TRBJ2-1; size: -; CDR3: CAWSGGGGPSYNEQFF; DNA: TGTGCCTGGAGTGGTGGGGGAGGGCCGTCCTACAATGAGCAGTTCTTC